The 27 T cell receptor beta chains listed next were all sequenced from one sample in a study of T cells after yellow fever vaccination. TCRdb recomputed calls from the 5' RACE reads with MiXCR, one row per CDR3 protein. Of some 600,000 distinct CDR3 sequences listed, about a sixth were seen once; the top ten hold about 18%. The starting material was PBMCs, obtained around 5 days after the first yellow fever vaccination. The receptor source for this set is a man between 18 and 29 years old who received the YFV17D yellow fever vaccine.

This clonotype appeared many times. CDR3 in amino acids: CASSYLTDTGELFF. In nucleotides, the CDR3 is TGTGCCAGCAGTTACCTTACAGACACCGGGGAGCTGTTTTTT. J is TRBJ2-2 and V is TRBV6-2 or TRBV6-3; D ambiguous. This CDR3 has 14 amino acids. The V end was cut by 2 bases, the J end by 3 bases, with 7 bases between. Looked up from germline, CDR1 is MNHEY and CDR2 is SVGEGT.

In its sample, this clonotype was seen many times. The chain recombines TRBV12-3 or TRBV12-4 with TRBJ2-1; 13 bases are a match to TRBD2. This CDR3 contains 17 residues. Trimming at V came to 5 bases and at J to 0 bases, leaving 4 bases not matched to a gene. The CDR3 nucleotides read TGTGCCAGCAGTCCGGGACTAGCGGGGAGCTCCTACAATGAGCAGTTCTTC. As protein: CASSPGLAGSSYNEQFF.

This sequence joins TRBV7-9 and TRBJ2-2, with unresolved D. The CDR3 length is 14 residues. V was trimmed by 5 bases and J by 3 bases, leaving 10 bases between them. Germline V CDR1 and CDR2: SEHNR, FQNEAQ (reference sequence). CDR3 residues: CASSRPLDTGELFF. The CDR3 DNA reads TGTGCCAGCAGCCGACCTTTGGACACCGGGGAGCTGTTTTTT.

This clonotype has more than one count but fewer than ten. This chain links TRBV6-5 with TRBJ1-3; D may be TRBD1 (5 bases). Per germline, CDR1 MNHEY and CDR2 SVGAGI. V gave up 0 bases and J gave up 2 bases, with 17 bases separating them. The length of the CDR3 is 18 residues. This CDR3 is CASSYSVDRGVAGNTIYF. The CDR3, as DNA: TGTGCCAGCAGTTACTCGGTAGATCGGGGGGTGGCTGGAAACACCATATATTTT.

This clonotype has only a few counts. In nucleotides, the CDR3 is TGTGCCAGCGCCTTAGGCCCTGAAGCTTTCTTT. This translates into CASALGPEAFF. This chain links TRBV7-8 with TRBJ1-1; no definite D call. This CDR3 has 11 amino acids. Between the trimmed V and J ends, which lost 8 bases and 6 bases, there was a span of 10 bases. From germline, CDR1 is SGHVS and CDR2 FQNEAQ.

This clonotype has a handful of counts. V is TRBV7-3 and J is TRBJ2-5; TRBD2 matches at 9 bases. The length of the CDR3 is 16 residues. V shed 6 bases and J 3 bases; nucleotides not matched to a gene: 11. CDR1 is SGHTA and CDR2 is FQGTGA in the germline V gene. In DNA, the CDR3 is TGTGCCAGCAGACCAAACTGGCGGGGGGGGGAAGAGACCCAGTACTTC. It specifies CASRPNWRGGEETQYF.

This clonotype was picked up a small number of times. The rearrangement uses TRBV28 and TRBJ2-3; TRBD2 is a possible D gene (6 bases). The V end lost 7 bases, the J end lost 1 base, and 12 bases lay between the germline ends. The CDR3 runs 14 residues. Per the germline V gene, CDR1 is MDHEN and CDR2 is SYDVKM. The CDR3 DNA sequence: TGTGCCAGCATTAAGCGGAGGGGCACAGATACGCAGTATTTT. Translated, it gives CASIKRRGTDTQYF. The entire variable domain, with the rest obtained from reference TRBV28 and TRBJ2-3, is as follows: DVKVTQSSRYLVKRTGEKVFLECVQDMDHENMFWYRQDPGLGLRLIYFSYDVKMKEKGDIPEGYSVSREKKERFSLILESASTNQTSMYLCASIKRRGTDTQYFGPGTRLTVL.

This clonotype has at least ten counts. The V gene is TRBV12-3 or TRBV12-4, the J gene TRBJ1-1; D is ambiguous. Trimming took off 3 bases at V and 4 bases at J, with 15 bases between the two ends. The length of the CDR3 is 15 residues. DNA for the CDR3: TGTGCCAGCAGTTTTCTACCGGGCACGGGCACTGAAGCTTTCTTT. This translates into CASSFLPGTGTEAFF.

The rearrangement links TRBV18 to TRBJ2-3; no reliable D call. The CDR3 sequence is 15 residues long. CDR1 and CDR2 from the germline V gene are KGHSH and LQKENI. Trimming stripped 3 bases from V and 3 bases from J, with 13 bases between. CDR3 nucleotides: TGTGCCAGCTCACCCGATTTCTCCAGGACAGATACGCAGTATTTT. It specifies CASSPDFSRTDTQYF.

The chain uses TRBV4-1 and TRBJ2-1, with D tentatively TRBD2 (6 bases). Germline lookup yields CDR1 MGHRA and CDR2 YSYEKL. There are 15 residues in the CDR3. With 1 base removed from V and 15 bases from J, the gap between germline ends came to 22 bases. CDR3 coding DNA: TGCGCCAGCAGCCAAGTTGCGGACTATGTCTCATTCGGGTTCTTC. Encoded protein: CASSQVADYVSFGFF.

The genes are TRBV7-3 and TRBJ2-5; TRBD2 aligns across 9 bases. V shed 4 bases, J shed 5 bases, and the junction held 5 bases outside the gene matches. The CDR3 length is 14 residues. In germline, CDR1 is SGHTA, CDR2 FQGTGA. The DNA of the CDR3 is TGTGCCAGCAGCTATTTTAGCGGGGGTGAGACCCAGTACTTC. Translated, it gives CASSYFSGGETQYF.

The CDR3 protein is CSAIPITDTQYF. CDR3 DNA: TGCAGTGCAATTCCAATCACAGATACGCAGTATTTT. The gene calls are TRBV20-1 and TRBJ2-3; D gene unclear. Germline V gives CDR1 DFQATT, CDR2 SNEGSKA (reference sequence). The V end was cut by 6 bases, the J end by 2 bases, with 9 bases between. This CDR3 is 12 amino acids long.

The rearrangement links TRBV9 to TRBJ2-1; the D gene is possibly TRBD2 (6 bases). Germline assignment: CDR1 SGDLS and CDR2 YYNGEE. V gave up 3 bases and J gave up 2 bases, with 18 bases separating them. There are 17 residues in the CDR3. CDR3 sequence: CASSGDPLAFPYNEQFF. The CDR3 coding sequence is TGTGCCAGCAGCGGCGATCCTCTAGCGTTCCCCTACAATGAGCAGTTCTTC.

The chain employs TRBV12-3 or TRBV12-4 and TRBJ1-4, with 9 nucleotides matching TRBD1. The V and J ends lost 5 bases and 8 bases, in that order; junction bases with no gene match: 12. This CDR3 has 16 residues. The CDR3 DNA follows: TGTGCCAGCAGTCCCTTCAGACAGGGGGGTCTGGAAAAACTGTTTTTT. It yields the protein CASSPFRQGGLEKLFF.

This chain links TRBV10-3 with TRBJ2-1; 10 nucleotides agree with TRBD1. V gave up 3 bases and J gave up 6 bases; unmatched junction bases: 11. CDR1 is ENHRY, CDR2 SYGVKD, per germline. This CDR3 is 17 amino acids long. Here the CDR3 DNA reads TGTGCCATCAGTGAACTACCGGGACAGGGGACCCGCAATGAGCAGTTCTTC. It specifies CAISELPGQGTRNEQFF.

This chain joins TRBV7-9 and TRBJ2-2; D not resolved. The CDR3 loop spans 14 amino acids. V was cut by 6 bases and J by 2 bases, with 10 bases left in between. The germline V gene has CDR1 SEHNR and CDR2 FQNEAQ (reference sequence). The CDR3 is CASSSSINTGELFF. DNA of the CDR3: TGTGCCAGCAGTTCCAGTATTAACACCGGGGAGCTGTTTTTT.

This chain uses TRBV15 with TRBJ1-4; a weak D match, TRBD1 (6 bases). The V end was cut by 1 base, the J end by 3 bases, with 9 bases between. Germline V gives CDR1 LNHNV, CDR2 YYDKDF (reference sequence). The CDR3 covers 15 residues. CDR3 amino acids: CATSRGQDSNEKLFF. The CDR3 nucleotides read TGTGCCACCAGCAGAGGACAGGACTCTAATGAAAAACTGTTTTTT.

This clonotype was counted many times. The J gene is TRBJ2-5, the V gene TRBV15; D is uncertain. The CDR3 runs 13 residues. Trimming removed 0 bases at V and 4 bases at J, with 6 bases between. Germline CDR1 LNHNV, CDR2 YYDKDF (reference sequence). The CDR3 protein is CATSRDFRETQYF. The CDR3 nucleotides are TGTGCCACCAGCAGAGACTTTCGAGAGACCCAGTACTTC.

In this sample, this clonotype turned up a few times. The chain couples TRBV4-2 to TRBJ2-3; TRBD2 matches 9 bases. Trimming at V came to 2 bases and at J to 6 bases, leaving 6 bases not matched to a gene. CDR1 and CDR2 (germline): LGHNA, YNFKEQ. This CDR3 has 15 residues. The CDR3 spells CASSQSLAGTDTQYF. In DNA form, the CDR3 reads TGTGCCAGCAGCCAAAGTCTAGCGGGGACGGATACGCAGTATTTT.

The chain links TRBV5-1 to TRBJ2-7; no clear D. Looked up from germline, CDR1 is SGHRS and CDR2 is YFSETQ. The CDR3 length is 15 residues. Trimming shortened V by 0 bases and J by 1 base, and 11 bases separated the two germline ends. The CDR3 spells CASSLAEDGSYEQYV. CDR3 DNA sequence: TGCGCCAGCAGCTTGGCCGAAGACGGATCCTACGAGCAGTACGTC.

This clonotype was seen only a few times. The CDR3 region has the DNA TGTGCCAGCAGTTACTTAGAGGACGGGTATGGCTACACCTTC. Translation: CASSYLEDGYGYTF. The chain has TRBV6-5 and TRBJ1-2; D not certain. Germline values: CDR1 MNHEY, CDR2 SVGAGI. Trimming shortened V by 1 base and J by 5 bases, and 11 bases separated the two germline ends. This CDR3 has 14 amino acids.

The V and J genes are TRBV24-1 and TRBJ2-5; D uncertain. The CDR3 extends over 14 amino acids. V was pared by 1 base and J by 5 bases, with 10 bases between. The germline V gene has CDR1 KGHDR and CDR2 SFDVKD. The DNA of the CDR3 is TGTGCCACCAGTGATTTCACACGCCAGGAGACCCAGTACTTC. It yields the protein CATSDFTRQETQYF.

The V and J genes are TRBV10-3 and TRBJ1-1; a weak D match, TRBD1 (5 bases). Trimming shortened V by 5 bases and J by 6 bases, and 16 bases separated the two germline ends. CDR1 is ENHRY and CDR2 is SYGVKD in the germline V gene. The CDR3 length is 14 residues. CDR3 sequence: CAISTQGGAAEAFF. CDR3 DNA sequence: TGTGCCATCAGTACGCAGGGAGGAGCGGCTGAAGCTTTCTTT.

This clonotype was detected ten times or more. The chain uses TRBV7-2 and TRBJ2-5; TRBD1 might be the D (6 bases). This CDR3 has 16 amino acids. V was cut by 3 bases and J by 1 base, with 15 bases left in between. Germline lookup yields CDR1 SGHTA and CDR2 FQGNSA. The CDR3 DNA is TGTGCCAGCAGCTTCAGGCAGGGGCTCACCCAAGAGACCCAGTACTTC. Translated, it gives CASSFRQGLTQETQYF.

V gene TRBV9 combines with J gene TRBJ2-3; D is possibly TRBD2 (7 bases). There are 15 residues in the CDR3. Germline CDR1 and CDR2: SGDLS and YYNGEE. V was clipped by 3 bases and J by 5 bases, with 16 bases between them. CDR3 amino acids: CASSAGRGQGDTQYF. DNA of the CDR3: TGTGCCAGCAGCGCCGGGCGGGGGCAAGGAGATACGCAGTATTTT.

V and J are TRBV4-1 and TRBJ2-3, with TRBD2 identical over 7 bases. Germline values: CDR1 MGHRA, CDR2 YSYEKL. The CDR3 is 16 amino acids. V lost 1 base to trimming and J lost 2 bases; unmatched junction nucleotides: 6. The CDR3 region is CASSQAGGSYTDTQYF. The CDR3 nucleotides are TGCGCCAGCAGCCAAGCCGGGGGGTCGTACACAGATACGCAGTATTTT.

The J gene is TRBJ1-4, the V gene TRBV7-2, with a tentative D call TRBD1 (6 bases). Trimming shortened V by 4 bases and J by 8 bases, and 17 bases separated the two germline ends. Germline values: CDR1 SGHTA, CDR2 FQGNSA. The CDR3 runs 15 residues. The CDR3 loop reads CASSSGQPGGEKLFF. The DNA of the CDR3 is TGTGCCAGCAGCTCAGGACAGCCCGGGGGGGAAAAACTGTTTTTT.